This T cell receptor beta chain derives from a study of blood T cells in healthy people across ages. With regard to this clonotype: What it binds is not known.

Whole-study results and caveats: One million T cells yielded diversity estimates that were considered underestimates.

From germline, CDR1 is DFQATT and CDR2 SNEGSKA (reference sequence). V gave up 5 bases and J gave up 1 base, with 20 bases separating them. This CDR3 spans 16 amino acids. Next came a second PCR, run for about 6 to 12 cycles, which used a sample-barcoded 5' primer along with a J-beta primer mix. TCRdb fed the 5' RACE reads into MiXCR, producing one record per CDR3 protein. Among some 710,000 distinct CDR3 sequences listed, about a fifth were seen once. Isolation yielded PBMCs, at least 7 million per sample, in every case. The chain has TRBV20-1 and TRBJ1-2; D perhaps matches TRBD1 (6 bases). The source is a man between 65 and 85 years old in good health. Sequences were obtained from blood. CDR3 sequence reads: CSAPTYMDSDNYGYTF. In nucleotides, the CDR3 is TGCAGTGCTCCCACCTACATGGACAGCGATAACTATGGCTACACCTTC.